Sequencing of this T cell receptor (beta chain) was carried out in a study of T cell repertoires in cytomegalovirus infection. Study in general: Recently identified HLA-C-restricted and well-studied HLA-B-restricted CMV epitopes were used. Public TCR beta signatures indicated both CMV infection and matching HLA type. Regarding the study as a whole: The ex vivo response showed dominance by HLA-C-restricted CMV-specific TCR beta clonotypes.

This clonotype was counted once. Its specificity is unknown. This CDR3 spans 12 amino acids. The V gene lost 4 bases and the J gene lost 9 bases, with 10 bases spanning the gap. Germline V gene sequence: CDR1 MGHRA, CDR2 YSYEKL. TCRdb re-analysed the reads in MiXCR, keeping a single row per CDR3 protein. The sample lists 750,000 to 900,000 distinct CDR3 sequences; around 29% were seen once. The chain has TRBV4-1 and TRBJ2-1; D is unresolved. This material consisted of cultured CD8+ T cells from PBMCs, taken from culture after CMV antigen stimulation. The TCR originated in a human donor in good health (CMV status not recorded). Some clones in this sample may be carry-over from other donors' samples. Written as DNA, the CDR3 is TGCGCCAGCAGCCTTATTAGCAGTGAGCAGTTCTTC. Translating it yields CASSLISSEQFF.